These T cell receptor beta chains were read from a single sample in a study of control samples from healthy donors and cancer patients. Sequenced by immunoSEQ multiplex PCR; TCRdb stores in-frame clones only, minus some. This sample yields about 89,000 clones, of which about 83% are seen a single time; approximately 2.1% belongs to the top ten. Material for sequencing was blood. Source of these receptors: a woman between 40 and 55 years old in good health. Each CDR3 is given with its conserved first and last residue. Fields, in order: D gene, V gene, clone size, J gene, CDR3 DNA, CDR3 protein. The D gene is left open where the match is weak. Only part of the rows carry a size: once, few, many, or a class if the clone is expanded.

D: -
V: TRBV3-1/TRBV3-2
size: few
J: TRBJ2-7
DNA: TGTGCCAGCAGCCTCACCGGGTTGTTCTACGAGCAGTACTTC
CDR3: CASSLTGLFYEQYF

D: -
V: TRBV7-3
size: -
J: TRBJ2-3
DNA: TGTGCCAGCAGCTCCGGGACTAGCACAGATACGCAGTATTTT
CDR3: CASSSGTSTDTQYF

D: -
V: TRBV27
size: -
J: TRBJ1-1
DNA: TGTGCCAGCAGTTTGGTTGCAACAATGAACACTGAAGCTTTCTTT
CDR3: CASSLVATMNTEAFF

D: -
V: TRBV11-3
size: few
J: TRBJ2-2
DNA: TGTGCCAGCAGCTCCCACTTCACGAACACCGGGGAGCTGTTTTTT
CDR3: CASSSHFTNTGELFF

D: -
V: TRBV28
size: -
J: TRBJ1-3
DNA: TGTGCCAGCAGTTTAGGGACTGGAAACACCATATATTTT
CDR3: CASSLGTGNTIYF

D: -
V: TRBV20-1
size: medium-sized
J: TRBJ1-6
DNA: TGCAGTGCTAGTAGGGGGGTCTATAATTCACCCCTCCACTTT
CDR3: CSASRGVYNSPLHF

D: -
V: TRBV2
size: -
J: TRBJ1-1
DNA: TGTGCCAGCAGTGAAGAGGGGGACGGCTGGGAAGCTTTCTTT
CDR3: CASSEEGDGWEAFF

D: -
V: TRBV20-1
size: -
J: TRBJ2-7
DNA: TGCAGTGCTAGTTTTGCAGGGACCCCCTCCTACGAGCAGTACTTC
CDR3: CSASFAGTPSYEQYF

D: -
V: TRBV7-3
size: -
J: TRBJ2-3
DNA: TGTGCCAGCAGCCTGTCTGGTCACAGGGATACGCAGTATTTT
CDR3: CASSLSGHRDTQYF

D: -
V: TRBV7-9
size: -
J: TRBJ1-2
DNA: TGTGCCAGCAGCCTGTATATAAGTGGCTACACCTTC
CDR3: CASSLYISGYTF

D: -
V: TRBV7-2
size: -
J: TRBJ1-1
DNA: TGTGCCAGCAGCACGGGACCGGTGGACACTGAAGCTTTCTTT
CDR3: CASSTGPVDTEAFF

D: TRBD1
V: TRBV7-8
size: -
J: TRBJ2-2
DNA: TGTGCCAGCAGCCGAAGAACAGGGGGCAACACCGGGGAGCTGTTTTTT
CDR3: CASSRRTGGNTGELFF

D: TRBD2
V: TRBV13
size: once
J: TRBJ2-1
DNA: TGTGCCAGCAGCTTAGGCCTGGCTAGCGGGGGGATCGGGCAGTTCTTC
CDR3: CASSLGLASGGIGQFF

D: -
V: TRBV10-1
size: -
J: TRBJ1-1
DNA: TGCGCCAGCAGTGAGGGCCCCGGGAGGACTGAAGCTTTCTTT
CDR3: CASSEGPGRTEAFF

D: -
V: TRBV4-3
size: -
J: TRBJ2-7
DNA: TGCGCCAGCAGCCAAGAACTCGACTCCTACGAGCAGTACTTC
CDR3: CASSQELDSYEQYF

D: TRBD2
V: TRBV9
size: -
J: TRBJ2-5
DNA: TGTGCCAGCAGCGCAAGCGGGGTTAGCTGGGAGACCCAGTACTTC
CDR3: CASSASGVSWETQYF

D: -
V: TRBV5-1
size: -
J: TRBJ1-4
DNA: TGCGCCAGCAGCTTGGCCAGTACGACTAATGAAAAACTGTTTTTT
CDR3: CASSLASTTNEKLFF

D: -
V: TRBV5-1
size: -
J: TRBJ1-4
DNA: TGCGCCAGCAGCTTGGGTACTGCTAATGAAAAACTGTTTTTT
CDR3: CASSLGTANEKLFF

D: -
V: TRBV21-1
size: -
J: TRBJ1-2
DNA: TGTGCCAGCAGCAAAGCCCGCAGGGGAGAATATGGCTACACCTTC
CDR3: CASSKARRGEYGYTF

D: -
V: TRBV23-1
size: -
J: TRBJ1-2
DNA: TGCGCCAGCAGTCATAAGCAGCTGAACTATGGCTACACCTTC
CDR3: CASSHKQLNYGYTF

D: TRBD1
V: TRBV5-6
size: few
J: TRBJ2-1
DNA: TGTGCCAGCAGGAAAAGGGGGCACAACAATGAGCAGTTCTTC
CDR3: CASRKRGHNNEQFF

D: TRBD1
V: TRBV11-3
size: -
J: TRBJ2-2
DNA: TGTGCCAGCAGCTCCCTCCGACAGGGTGGCACCGGGGAGCTGTTTTTT
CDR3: CASSSLRQGGTGELFF

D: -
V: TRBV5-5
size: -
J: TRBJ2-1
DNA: TGTGCCAGCAGTACAAGACAAGCGGGTGAGCAGTTCTTC
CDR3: CASSTRQAGEQFF

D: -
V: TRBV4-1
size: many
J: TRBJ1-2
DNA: TGCGCCAGCAGCCAAGCCCCGGGCCGCGGCTATGGCTACACCTTC
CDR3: CASSQAPGRGYGYTF

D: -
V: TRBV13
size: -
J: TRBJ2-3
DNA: TGTGCCAGCAGCGGGGGCACAGATACGCAGTATTTT
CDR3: CASSGGTDTQYF

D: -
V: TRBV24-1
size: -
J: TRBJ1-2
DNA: TGTGCCACCAGTGATTTAGGTCCGGGAGGTACGAATGGCTACACCTTC
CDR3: CATSDLGPGGTNGYTF

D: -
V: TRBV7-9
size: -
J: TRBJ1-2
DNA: TGTGCCAGCAGCTCTAGTGGCGCCTCGGGGGGCTACACCTTC
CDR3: CASSSSGASGGYTF

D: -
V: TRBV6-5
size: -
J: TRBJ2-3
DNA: TGTGCCAGCAGTCTCAACAACTGGGCAGATACGCAGTATTTT
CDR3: CASSLNNWADTQYF

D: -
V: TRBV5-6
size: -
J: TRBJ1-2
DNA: TGTGCCAGCAGCCCGACAGGATATTATGGCTACACCTTC
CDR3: CASSPTGYYGYTF

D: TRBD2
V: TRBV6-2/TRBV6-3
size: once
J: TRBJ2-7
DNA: TGTGCCAGCAGTGCTAGCGGAAATAGGTACGAGCAGTACTTC
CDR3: CASSASGNRYEQYF

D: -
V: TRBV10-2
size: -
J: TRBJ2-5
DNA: TGCGCCAGCGGGCGGGCGTCGAGAGAGACCCAGTACTTC
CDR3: CASGRASRETQYF

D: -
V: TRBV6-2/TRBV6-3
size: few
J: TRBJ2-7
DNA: TGTGCCAGCAGTTACGAGGGACCCGCCTACGAGCAGTACTTC
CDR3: CASSYEGPAYEQYF

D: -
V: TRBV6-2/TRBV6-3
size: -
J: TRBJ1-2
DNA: TGTGCCAGCAGTTATCAGGGGCATCGTGGCTACACCTTC
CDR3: CASSYQGHRGYTF

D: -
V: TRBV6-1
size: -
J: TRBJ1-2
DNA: TGTGCCAGCAGTGAGCGGGACTATGGCTACACCTTC
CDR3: CASSERDYGYTF

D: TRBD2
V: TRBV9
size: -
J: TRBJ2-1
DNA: TGTGCCAGCAGTCCCCGGACGGGGGGGCAGGGCAATGAGCAGTTCTTC
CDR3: CASSPRTGGQGNEQFF

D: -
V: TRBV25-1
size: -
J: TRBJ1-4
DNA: TGTGCCAGCAGTGGAAGGGCCCGCTTTGCAACTAATGAAAAACTGTTTTTT
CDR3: CASSGRARFATNEKLFF

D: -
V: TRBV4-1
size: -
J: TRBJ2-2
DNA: TGCGCCAGCCAAGGTACGAACACCGGGGAGCTGTTTTTT
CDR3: CASQGTNTGELFF

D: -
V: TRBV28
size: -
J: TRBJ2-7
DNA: TGTGCCAGCAGTTCCCTTGGGGAGAGTTACGAGCAGTACTTC
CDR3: CASSSLGESYEQYF

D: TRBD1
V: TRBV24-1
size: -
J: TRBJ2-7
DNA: TGTGCCACCAGTGACCCCGGACAGGGAACCCCCTACGAGCAGTACTTC
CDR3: CATSDPGQGTPYEQYF

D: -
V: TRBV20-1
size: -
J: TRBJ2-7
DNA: TGCAGTGCTAGAGATCAGGTAGAGCAGTACTTC
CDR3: CSARDQVEQYF

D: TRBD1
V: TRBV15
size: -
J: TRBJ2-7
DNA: TGTGCCACCAGCAGAGGATTCATGGGACAGGGTGGGACAAAGTACTTC
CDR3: CATSRGFMGQGGTKYF

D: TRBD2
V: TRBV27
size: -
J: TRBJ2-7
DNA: TGTGCCAGCAGTTTATCGAGCGGGGGAGAGCAGTACTTC
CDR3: CASSLSSGGEQYF

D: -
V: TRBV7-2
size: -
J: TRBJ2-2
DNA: TGTGCCAGCAGCTTACTAGGAGTTGGCGGGGAGCTGTTTTTT
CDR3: CASSLLGVGGELFF

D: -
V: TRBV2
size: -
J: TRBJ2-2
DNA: TGTGCCAGCAGTGAAAACGGCGCGAACACCGGGGAGCTGTTTTTT
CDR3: CASSENGANTGELFF

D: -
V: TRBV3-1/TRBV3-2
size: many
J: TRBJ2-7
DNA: TGTGCCAGCAGCCAATCCGGACTATCCTACGAGCAGTACTTC
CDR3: CASSQSGLSYEQYF

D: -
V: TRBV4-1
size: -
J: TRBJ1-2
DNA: TGCGCCAGCAGCCAAGCCGCCCAGGGCGAAGTATATGGCTACACCTTC
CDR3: CASSQAAQGEVYGYTF